These 8 T cell receptor beta chains share one sample of origin, sequenced in a study of control samples from healthy donors and cancer patients. Generated by immunoSEQ multiplex PCR, the TCRdb table keeps only in-frame clones and is missing some. The table has 150,000 to 200,000 clones, 94% seen once; the top ten hold about 1.4%. The sequencing sample was made of blood. These receptors all stem from a woman between 18 and 29 years old in good health.

This clone was seen a single time. The V call is TRBV7-9, the J call TRBJ2-3, with D possibly matching TRBD2 (5 bases). Looked up from germline, CDR1 is SEHNR and CDR2 is FQNEAQ (reference sequence). CDR3 length: 13 amino acids. V was pared by 4 bases and J by 4 bases, with 9 bases between. The DNA of the CDR3 is TGTGCCAGCAGCTCGGGGAGTGCAGATACGCAGTATTTT. This gives the protein CASSSGSADTQYF.

The table lists this clone with a count of one. The V call is TRBV28, the J call TRBJ1-5, with D possibly being TRBD1 (5 bases). Per the germline V gene, CDR1 is MDHEN and CDR2 is SYDVKM. The CDR3 sequence is 14 residues long. V dropped 5 bases and J dropped 2 bases, with 10 bases sitting between them. DNA of the CDR3: TGTGCCAGCAGTACAACGGGGGGCAATCAGCCCCAGCATTTT. It specifies CASSTTGGNQPQHF.

This clone has only one observation. The chain carries TRBV28 and TRBJ1-2, with D possibly matching TRBD1 (5 bases). Trimming took 5 bases from V and 8 from J, leaving 15 bases between them. The V gene's germline CDR1 is MDHEN and CDR2 SYDVKM. The CDR3 has 13 residues. The CDR3 loop is CASSQNGGVGYTF. CDR3 nucleotide sequence: TGTGCCAGCAGTCAGAATGGGGGTGTCGGCTACACCTTC.

J is TRBJ2-7 and V is TRBV27; 7 bases match TRBD2. CDR1 MNHEY and CDR2 SMNVEV come from the germline V gene (reference sequence). The CDR3 is made up of 15 amino acids. Unmatched junction bases numbered 12, after V lost 9 bases and J lost 1 base. In nucleotides, the CDR3 is TGTGCCAGTGCAATCGGCGGGAGAGGATCCTACGAGCAGTACTTC. Encoded protein: CASAIGGRGSYEQYF.

This sequence joins TRBV6-2 or TRBV6-3 and TRBJ1-1; D not resolved. V was clipped by 6 bases and J by 2 bases, with 13 bases between them. The CDR3 length is 14 residues. Germline lookup yields CDR1 MNHEY and CDR2 SVGEGT. CDR3 bases: TGTGCCAGCAGCTTCTTAGGAGGAAACACTGAAGCTTTCTTT. Translating it yields CASSFLGGNTEAFF.

V gene TRBV18 combines with J gene TRBJ2-1; 8 nucleotides align to TRBD2. Trimming took 0 bases from V and 1 from J; bases not matched to a gene: 5. Looked up from germline, CDR1 is KGHSH and CDR2 is LQKENI. CDR3 length equals 17 residues. CDR3 loop: CASSPPIASGSYNEQFF. The CDR3 DNA is TGTGCCAGCTCACCACCGATCGCTAGCGGGTCCTACAATGAGCAGTTCTTC.

The gene calls are TRBV10-3 and TRBJ2-5; 10 bases agree with TRBD2. V was pared by 8 bases and J by 3 bases, with 6 bases of the junction left unmatched. This CDR3 spans 14 amino acids. Germline V gives CDR1 ENHRY, CDR2 SYGVKD. In DNA, the CDR3 is TGTGCCATCGCGCGGGGACTAGCGAAAGAGACCCAGTACTTC. This gives the protein CAIARGLAKETQYF.

As DNA, the CDR3 is TGTGCCAGCAGCCTCGGACGGTCCTACGAGCAGTACTTC. This sequence encodes CASSLGRSYEQYF. This chain uses TRBV6-5 with TRBJ2-7, with D unresolved. The CDR3 is 13 amino acids. Germline V CDR1 and CDR2: MNHEY, SVGAGI. Trimming left V 6 bases short and J 1 base short, with 10 bases between.